This record looks at one T cell receptor (beta chain) sequence and its context. The target antigen is unknown. This record belongs to a study of T cells after yellow fever vaccination. Per the germline V gene, CDR1 is MDHEN and CDR2 is SYDVKM. V lost 2 bases and J lost 0, with 15 bases in between. This CDR3 has 17 residues. General study results and limits: Detected again after the booster were most primary-vaccination clones, at 96% CD4 and 88% CD8.

Making TCR cDNA involved 5'RACE template switching, which added UMIs and a universal primer site. One entry per CDR3 protein results from TCRdb running MiXCR on the 5' RACE reads. The table shows hundreds of thousands of distinct CDR3 sequences, with roughly an eighth occurring only once. This sequence originates from a man aged 25-45 years who received the YFV17D yellow fever vaccine. V is TRBV28 and J is TRBJ2-3; possibly TRBD1 for D (5 bases). Source: PBMCs, taken on the day of the yellow fever booster vaccination. The CDR3 nucleotides read TGTGCCAGCAGTTTAAGGGGATCGCGCCCTAGCACAGATACGCAGTATTTT. Its protein product is CASSLRGSRPSTDTQYF.